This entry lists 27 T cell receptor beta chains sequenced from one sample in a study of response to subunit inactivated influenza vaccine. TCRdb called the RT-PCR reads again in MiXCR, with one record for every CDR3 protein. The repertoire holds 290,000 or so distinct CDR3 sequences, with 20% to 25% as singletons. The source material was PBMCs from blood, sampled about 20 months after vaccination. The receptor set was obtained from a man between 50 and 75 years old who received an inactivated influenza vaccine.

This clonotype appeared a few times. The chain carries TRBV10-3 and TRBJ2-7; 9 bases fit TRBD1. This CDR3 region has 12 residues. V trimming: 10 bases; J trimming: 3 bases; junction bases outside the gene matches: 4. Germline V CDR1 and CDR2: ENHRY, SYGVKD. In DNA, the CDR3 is TGTGCCACCGGGACAGGGAGCTACGAGCAGTACTTC. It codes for CATGTGSYEQYF.

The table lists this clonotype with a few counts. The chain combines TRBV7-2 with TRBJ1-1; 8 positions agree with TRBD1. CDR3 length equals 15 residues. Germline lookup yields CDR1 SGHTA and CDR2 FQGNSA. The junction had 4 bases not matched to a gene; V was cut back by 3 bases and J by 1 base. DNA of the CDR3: TGTGCCAGCAGCTTCTGGCAGGGGGCGAACACTGAAGCTTTCTTT. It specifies CASSFWQGANTEAFF.

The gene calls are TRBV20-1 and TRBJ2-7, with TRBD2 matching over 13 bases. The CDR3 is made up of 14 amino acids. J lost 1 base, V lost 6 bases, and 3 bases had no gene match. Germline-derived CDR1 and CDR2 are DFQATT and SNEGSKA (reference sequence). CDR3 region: CSATGLAGSYEQYF. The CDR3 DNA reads TGCAGTGCAACGGGACTAGCGGGGTCCTACGAGCAGTACTTC.

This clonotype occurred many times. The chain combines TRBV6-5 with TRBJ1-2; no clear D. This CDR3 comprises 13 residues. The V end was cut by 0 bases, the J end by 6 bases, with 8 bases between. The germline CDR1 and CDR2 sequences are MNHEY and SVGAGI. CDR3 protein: CASSYSSGDGYTF. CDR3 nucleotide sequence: TGTGCCAGCAGTTACTCGTCCGGGGATGGCTACACCTTC.

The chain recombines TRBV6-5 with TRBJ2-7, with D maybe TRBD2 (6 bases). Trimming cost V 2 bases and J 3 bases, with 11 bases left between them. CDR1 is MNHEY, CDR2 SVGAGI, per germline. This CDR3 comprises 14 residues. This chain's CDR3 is CASSYLGGYYEQYF. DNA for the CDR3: TGTGCCAGCAGTTACCTCGGAGGGTACTACGAGCAGTACTTC.

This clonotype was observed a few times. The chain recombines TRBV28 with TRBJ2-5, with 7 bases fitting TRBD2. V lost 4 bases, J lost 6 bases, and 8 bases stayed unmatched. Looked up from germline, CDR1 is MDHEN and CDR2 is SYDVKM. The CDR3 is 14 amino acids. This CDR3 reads CASSYSGTKKTQYF. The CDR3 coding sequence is TGTGCCAGCAGTTACTCCGGGACTAAAAAGACCCAGTACTTC.

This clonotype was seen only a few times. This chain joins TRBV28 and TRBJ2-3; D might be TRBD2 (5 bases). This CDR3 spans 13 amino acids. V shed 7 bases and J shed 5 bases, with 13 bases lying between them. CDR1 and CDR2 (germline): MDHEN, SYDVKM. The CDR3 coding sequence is TGTGCCAGCACCTTGGGCCGGGGAGATACGCAGTATTTT. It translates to CASTLGRGDTQYF.

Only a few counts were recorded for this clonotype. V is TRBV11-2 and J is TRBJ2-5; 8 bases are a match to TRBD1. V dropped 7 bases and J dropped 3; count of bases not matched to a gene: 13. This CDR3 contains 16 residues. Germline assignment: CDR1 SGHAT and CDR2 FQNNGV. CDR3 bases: TGTGCCAGCACCCGGCGATTAACAGGGGGAGAAGAGACCCAGTACTTC. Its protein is CASTRRLTGGEETQYF.

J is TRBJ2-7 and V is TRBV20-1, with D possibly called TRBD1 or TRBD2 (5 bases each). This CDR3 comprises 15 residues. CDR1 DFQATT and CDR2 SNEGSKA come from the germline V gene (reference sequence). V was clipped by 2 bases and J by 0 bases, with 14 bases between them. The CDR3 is CSARISAGSSYEQYF. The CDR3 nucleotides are TGCAGTGCTAGAATATCCGCAGGGAGCTCCTACGAGCAGTACTTC.

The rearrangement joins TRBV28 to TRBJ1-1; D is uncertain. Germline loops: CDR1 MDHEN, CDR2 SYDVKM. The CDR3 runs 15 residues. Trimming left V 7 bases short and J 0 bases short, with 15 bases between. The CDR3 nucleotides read TGTGCCAGCAAAGGCAGATTCCTTATGAACACTGAAGCTTTCTTT. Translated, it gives CASKGRFLMNTEAFF.

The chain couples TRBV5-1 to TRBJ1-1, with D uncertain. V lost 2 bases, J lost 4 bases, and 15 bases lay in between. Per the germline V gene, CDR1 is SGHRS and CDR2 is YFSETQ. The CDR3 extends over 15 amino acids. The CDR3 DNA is TGCGCCAGCAGCTTAACTGGTCAGGCGCCCACTGAAGCTTTCTTT. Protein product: CASSLTGQAPTEAFF. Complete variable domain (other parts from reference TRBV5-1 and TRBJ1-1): KAGVTQTPRYLIKTRGQQVTLSCSPISGHRSVSWYQQTPGQGLQFLFEYFSETQRNKGNFPGRFSGRQFSNSRSEMNVSTLELGDSALYLCASSLTGQAPTEAFFGQGTRLTVV.

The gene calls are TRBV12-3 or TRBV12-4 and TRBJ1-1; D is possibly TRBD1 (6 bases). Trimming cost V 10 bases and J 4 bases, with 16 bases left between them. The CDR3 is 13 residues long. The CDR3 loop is CATQRGAGTEAFF. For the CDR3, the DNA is TGTGCCACCCAGAGGGGGGCGGGCACTGAAGCTTTCTTT.

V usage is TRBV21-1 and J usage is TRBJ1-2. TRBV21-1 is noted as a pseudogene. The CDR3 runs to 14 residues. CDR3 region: CASSKDGRYYGYTF. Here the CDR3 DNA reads TGTGCCAGCAGCAAAGACGGCCGATACTATGGCTACACCTTC.

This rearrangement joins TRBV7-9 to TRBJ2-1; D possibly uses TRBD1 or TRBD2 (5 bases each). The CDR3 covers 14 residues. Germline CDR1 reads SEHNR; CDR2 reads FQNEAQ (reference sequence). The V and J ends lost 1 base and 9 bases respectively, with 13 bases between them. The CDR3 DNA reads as TGTGCCAGCAGCTTAGTTGGGGGTACCGGTGAGCAGTTCTTC. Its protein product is CASSLVGGTGEQFF. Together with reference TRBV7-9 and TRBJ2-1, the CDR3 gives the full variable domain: DTGVSQNPRHKITKRGQNVTFRCDPISEHNRLYWYRQTLGQGPEFLTYFQNEAQLEKSRLLSDRFSAERPKGSFSTLEIQRTEQGDSAMYLCASSLVGGTGEQFFGPGTRLTVL.

CDR3 protein: CASSFSGFVDEQYF. CDR3 DNA sequence: TGTGCCAGCAGCTTCTCAGGGTTCGTCGACGAGCAGTACTTC. The rearrangement links TRBV7-9 to TRBJ2-7; weak D call: TRBD1 (5 bases). Germline CDR1 is SEHNR and CDR2 is FQNEAQ (reference sequence). Deletions cut 3 bases from V and 5 bases from J, with 14 bases between. The CDR3 spans 14 residues.

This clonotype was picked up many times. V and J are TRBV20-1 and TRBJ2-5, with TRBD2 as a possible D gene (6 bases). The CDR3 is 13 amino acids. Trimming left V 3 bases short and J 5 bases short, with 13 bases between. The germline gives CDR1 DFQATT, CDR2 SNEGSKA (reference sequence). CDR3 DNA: TGCAGTGCTAGTCCCCTAGCGCGGGAGACCCAGTACTTC. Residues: CSASPLARETQYF.

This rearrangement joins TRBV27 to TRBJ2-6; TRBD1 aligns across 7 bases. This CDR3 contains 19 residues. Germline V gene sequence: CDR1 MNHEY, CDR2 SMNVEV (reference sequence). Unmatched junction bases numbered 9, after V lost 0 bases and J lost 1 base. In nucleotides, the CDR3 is TGTGCCAGCAGTTTATCGAGACAGGGCCTATGGTCTGGGGCCAACGTCCTGACTTTC. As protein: CASSLSRQGLWSGANVLTF.

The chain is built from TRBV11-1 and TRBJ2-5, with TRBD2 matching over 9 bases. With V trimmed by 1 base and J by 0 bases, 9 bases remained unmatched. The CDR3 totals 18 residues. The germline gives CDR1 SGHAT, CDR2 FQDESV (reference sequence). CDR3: CASSLDLAGARYQETQYF. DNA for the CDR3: TGTGCCAGCAGCTTAGACTTAGCGGGAGCTAGGTACCAAGAGACCCAGTACTTC.

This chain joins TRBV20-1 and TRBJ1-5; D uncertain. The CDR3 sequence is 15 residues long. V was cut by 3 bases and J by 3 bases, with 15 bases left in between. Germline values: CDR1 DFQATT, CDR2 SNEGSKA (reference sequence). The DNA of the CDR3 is TGCAGTGCTAGTGGTGGGTCCGATCTCAATCAGCCCCAGCATTTT. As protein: CSASGGSDLNQPQHF.

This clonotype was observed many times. The CDR3 sequence: CASSYVQGKGPMNTEAFF. The CDR3, as DNA: TGTGCCAGCAGTTACGTCCAGGGGAAGGGCCCCATGAACACTGAAGCTTTCTTT. V gene TRBV6-5 combines with J gene TRBJ1-1; D might be TRBD1 (6 bases). CDR3 size: 18 residues. V gave up 2 bases and J gave up 0 bases, with 19 bases separating them. The germline V gene encodes CDR1 MNHEY and CDR2 SVGAGI.

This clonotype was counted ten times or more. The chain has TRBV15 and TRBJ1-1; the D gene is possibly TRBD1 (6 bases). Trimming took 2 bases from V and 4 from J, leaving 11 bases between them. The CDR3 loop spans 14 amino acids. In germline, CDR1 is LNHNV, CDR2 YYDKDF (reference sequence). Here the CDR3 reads CATSRLTGRTEAFF. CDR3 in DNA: TGTGCCACCAGCAGACTTACAGGGCGCACTGAAGCTTTCTTT.

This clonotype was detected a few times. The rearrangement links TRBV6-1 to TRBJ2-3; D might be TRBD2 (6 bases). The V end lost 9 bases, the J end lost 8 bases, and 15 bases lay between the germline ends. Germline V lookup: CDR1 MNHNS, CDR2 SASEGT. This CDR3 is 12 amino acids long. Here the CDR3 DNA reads TGTGCCAGTAGTCTAGCGACTGGTACGCAGTATTTT. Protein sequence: CASSLATGTQYF.

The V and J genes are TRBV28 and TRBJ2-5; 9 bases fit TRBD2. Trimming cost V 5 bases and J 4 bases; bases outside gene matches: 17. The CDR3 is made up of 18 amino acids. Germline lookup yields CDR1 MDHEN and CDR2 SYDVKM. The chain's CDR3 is CASSPLQGQRGARETQYF. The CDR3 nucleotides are TGTGCCAGCAGTCCCCTTCAGGGACAGCGGGGGGCAAGAGAGACCCAGTACTTC.

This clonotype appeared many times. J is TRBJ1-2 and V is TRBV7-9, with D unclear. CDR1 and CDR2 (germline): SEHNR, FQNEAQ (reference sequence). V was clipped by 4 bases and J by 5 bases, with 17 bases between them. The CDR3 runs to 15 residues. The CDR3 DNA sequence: TGTGCCAGCAGCTCCTCCCGAGGAGGCTTTTATGGCTACACCTTC. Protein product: CASSSSRGGFYGYTF.

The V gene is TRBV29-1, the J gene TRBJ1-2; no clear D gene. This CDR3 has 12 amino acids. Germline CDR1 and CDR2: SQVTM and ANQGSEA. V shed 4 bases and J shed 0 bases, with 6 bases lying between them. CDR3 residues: CSVASSNYGYTF. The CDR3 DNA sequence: TGCAGCGTTGCCAGCTCTAACTATGGCTACACCTTC.

CDR3 residues: CSARGRGEPEQFF. CDR3 in DNA: TGCAGTGCTAGGGGCAGGGGGGAACCTGAGCAGTTCTTC. The chain has TRBV20-1 and TRBJ2-1, with a weak D call TRBD1 (7 bases). V lost 3 bases, J lost 9 bases, and 15 bases lay in between. CDR3 length: 13 residues. Germline CDR1 DFQATT, CDR2 SNEGSKA (reference sequence).

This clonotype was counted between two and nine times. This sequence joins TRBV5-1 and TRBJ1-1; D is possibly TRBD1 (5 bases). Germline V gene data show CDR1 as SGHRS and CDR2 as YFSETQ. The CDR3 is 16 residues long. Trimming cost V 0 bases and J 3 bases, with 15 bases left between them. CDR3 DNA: TGCGCCAGCAGCTTGGCGGGCAGGGTTCGGGACACTGAAGCTTTCTTT. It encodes CASSLAGRVRDTEAFF.